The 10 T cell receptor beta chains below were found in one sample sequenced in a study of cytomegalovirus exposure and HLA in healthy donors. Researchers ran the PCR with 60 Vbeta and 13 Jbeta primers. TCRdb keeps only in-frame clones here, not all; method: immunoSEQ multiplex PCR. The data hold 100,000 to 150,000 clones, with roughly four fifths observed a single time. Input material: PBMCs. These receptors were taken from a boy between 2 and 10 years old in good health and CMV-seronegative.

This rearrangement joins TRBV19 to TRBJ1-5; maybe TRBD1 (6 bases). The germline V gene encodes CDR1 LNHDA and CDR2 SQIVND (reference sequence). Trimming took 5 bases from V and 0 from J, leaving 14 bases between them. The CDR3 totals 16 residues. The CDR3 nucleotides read TGTGCCAGTAGTGCTACCGGGACATCTAGCAATCAGCCCCAGCATTTT. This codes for CASSATGTSSNQPQHF.

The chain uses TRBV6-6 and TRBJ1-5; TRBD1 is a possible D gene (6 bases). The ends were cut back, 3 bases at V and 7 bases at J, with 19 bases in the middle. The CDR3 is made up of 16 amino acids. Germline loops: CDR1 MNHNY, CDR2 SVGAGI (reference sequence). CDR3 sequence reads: CASSYFDRSQGQPQHF. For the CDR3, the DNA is TGTGCCAGCAGTTATTTCGACAGAAGCCAGGGGCAGCCCCAGCATTTT.

CDR3 sequence: CASSAGGPNYGYTF. DNA for the CDR3: TGTGCCAGCAGTGCGGGGGGACCTAACTATGGCTACACCTTC. The chain carries TRBV6-4 and TRBJ1-2; a weak D match, TRBD1 (5 bases). This CDR3 spans 14 amino acids. Germline-derived CDR1 and CDR2 are MRHNA and SNTAGT. Trimming pared 4 bases from V and 0 bases from J, leaving 9 bases between.

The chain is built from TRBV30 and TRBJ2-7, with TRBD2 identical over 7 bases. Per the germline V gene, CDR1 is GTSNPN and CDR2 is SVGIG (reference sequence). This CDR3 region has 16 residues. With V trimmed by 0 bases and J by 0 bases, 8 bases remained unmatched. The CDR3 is CAWSVHRGGSSYEQYV. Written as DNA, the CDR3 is TGTGCCTGGAGTGTACATCGGGGCGGGAGCTCCTACGAGCAGTACGTC.

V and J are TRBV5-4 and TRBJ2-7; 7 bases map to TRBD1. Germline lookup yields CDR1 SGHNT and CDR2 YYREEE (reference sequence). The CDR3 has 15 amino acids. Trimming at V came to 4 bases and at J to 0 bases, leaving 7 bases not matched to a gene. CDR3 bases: TGTGCCAGCAGCCCGGGACAGTCCTTCTCCTACGAGCAGTACTTC. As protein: CASSPGQSFSYEQYF.

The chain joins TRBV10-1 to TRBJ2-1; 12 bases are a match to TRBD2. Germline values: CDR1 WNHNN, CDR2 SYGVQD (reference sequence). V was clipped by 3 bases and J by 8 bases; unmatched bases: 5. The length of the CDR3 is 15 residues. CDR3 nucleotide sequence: TGCGCCAGCAGTGACCCGACTAGCGGGAGCTATGAGCAGTTCTTC. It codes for CASSDPTSGSYEQFF.

Here the CDR3 reads CASRPIGGRTNYGYTF. As DNA, the CDR3 is TGTGCCAGTAGACCTATAGGGGGCAGAACTAACTATGGCTACACCTTC. The V and J genes are TRBV19 and TRBJ1-2, with 7 nucleotides matching TRBD1. This CDR3 region has 16 residues. Germline V gives CDR1 LNHDA, CDR2 SQIVND (reference sequence). The trim removed 6 bases at V and 0 bases at J, leaving 10 bases unmatched.

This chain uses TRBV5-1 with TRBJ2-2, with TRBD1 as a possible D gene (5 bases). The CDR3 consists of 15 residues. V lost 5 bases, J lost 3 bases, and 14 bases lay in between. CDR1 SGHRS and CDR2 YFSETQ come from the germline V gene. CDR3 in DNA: TGCGCCAGCAGTTCCCAGGGCACTTACACCGGGGAGCTGTTTTTT. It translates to CASSSQGTYTGELFF.

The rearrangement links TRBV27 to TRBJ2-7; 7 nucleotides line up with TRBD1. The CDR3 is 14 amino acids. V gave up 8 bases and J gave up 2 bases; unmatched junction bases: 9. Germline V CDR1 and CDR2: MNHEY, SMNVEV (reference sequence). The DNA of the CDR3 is TGTGCCAGCTCCCCCTCGACAGGGCCCTACGAGCAGTACTTC. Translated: CASSPSTGPYEQYF.

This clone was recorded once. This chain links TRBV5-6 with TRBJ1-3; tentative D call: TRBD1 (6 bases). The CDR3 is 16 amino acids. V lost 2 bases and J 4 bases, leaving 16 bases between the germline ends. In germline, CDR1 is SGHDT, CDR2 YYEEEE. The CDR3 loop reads CASSLYPGHGGNTIYF. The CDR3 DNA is TGTGCCAGCAGCTTATATCCGGGACATGGAGGAAACACCATATATTTT.